The rows below give T cell receptor beta chains drawn from one sample of a study of T-cell memory formation after mild COVID-19. TCRdb analysed the 5' RACE reads with MiXCR anew, one entry per CDR3 protein. This table has more than 300,000 distinct CDR3 sequences, roughly 13% appearing once. The sample consisted of PBMCs or a T cell subset sorted from them (not recorded which). The receptors shown here come from a young man who had mild COVID-19 (a few samples of this study predate the infection). Cell type and time point are not known. Both conserved end residues are part of each CDR3. D genes are given only for firm matches. Only some rows state a clone size, as once, few, many or a class for expanded clones.

v_gene	d_gene	j_gene	abundance	CDR3aa	CDR3nt
TRBV19	.	TRBJ2-5	.	CASSSPRDRNEETQYF	TGTGCCAGTAGTAGCCCCCGTGACAGGAATGAAGAGACCCAGTACTTC
TRBV28	.	TRBJ1-5	.	CASSGSYQPQHF	TGTGCCAGCAGTGGGAGCTATCAGCCCCAGCATTTT
TRBV5-6	.	TRBJ2-5	.	CASSKFQETQYF	TGTGCCAGCAGCAAGTTCCAAGAGACCCAGTACTTC
TRBV6-5	.	TRBJ1-2	.	CASSYSTTKALGYTF	TGTGCCAGCAGTTACTCGACTACGAAGGCGTTGGGCTACACCTTC
TRBV24-1	.	TRBJ2-5	many	CATSDPEEMKETQYF	TGTGCCACCAGTGACCCCGAAGAGATGAAAGAGACCCAGTACTTC
TRBV20-1	.	TRBJ1-1	few	CSARDRMKPSGTEAFF	TGCAGTGCTAGAGATCGAATGAAGCCGTCAGGCACTGAAGCTTTCTTT
TRBV3-1	.	TRBJ2-6	many	CASSTSSGANVLTF	TGTGCCAGCAGTACCAGCTCTGGGGCCAACGTCCTGACTTTC
TRBV20-1	.	TRBJ1-3	few	CSARYGNTIYF	TGCAGTGCTAGATATGGAAACACCATATATTTT
TRBV20-1	TRBD2	TRBJ2-3	.	CSAYGTSGGTDTQYF	TGCAGTGCTTACGGGACTAGCGGGGGGACAGATACGCAGTATTTT
TRBV3-1	.	TRBJ2-4	.	CASSQGGHLAKNIQYF	TGTGCCAGCAGCCAAGGGGGGCATCTAGCCAAAAACATTCAGTACTTC
TRBV20-1	.	TRBJ1-3	few	CSALRQSSGNTIYF	TGCAGTGCGTTGCGACAGAGCTCTGGAAACACCATATATTTT
TRBV7-2	.	TRBJ2-4	.	CASSLDRSAKNIQYF	TGTGCCAGCAGCTTGGACCGATCAGCCAAAAACATTCAGTACTTC
TRBV20-1	.	TRBJ2-3	.	CSARESTGIDTQYF	TGCAGTGCTAGGGAGTCGACTGGAATCGATACGCAGTATTTT
TRBV7-2	.	TRBJ2-5	many	CASSLVRGETQYF	TGTGCCAGCAGCTTAGTGAGAGGGGAGACCCAGTACTTC
TRBV12-3/TRBV12-4	TRBD1	TRBJ2-7	.	CASTLSATGYFEQYF	TGTGCCAGCACTCTGAGCGCGACAGGGTATTTCGAGCAGTACTTC
TRBV6-4	.	TRBJ2-3	.	CASSEGGGSTDTQYF	TGTGCCAGCAGTGAGGGCGGGGGCAGCACAGATACGCAGTATTTT
TRBV10-3	.	TRBJ1-4	.	CAISDTRDTEKLFF	TGTGCCATCAGCGACACTCGGGACACAGAAAAACTGTTTTTT
TRBV5-1	.	TRBJ2-5	.	CASSFLGALEETQYF	TGCGCCAGCAGCTTCCTGGGGGCCCTGGAGGAGACCCAGTACTTC
TRBV6-1	.	TRBJ2-7	.	CASSEWGASSYEQYF	TGTGCCAGCAGTGAGTGGGGGGCCAGCTCCTACGAGCAGTACTTC
TRBV24-1	.	TRBJ1-1	few	CATSKDGNTEAFF	TGTGCCACCAGCAAGGACGGAAACACTGAAGCTTTCTTT
TRBV4-1	.	TRBJ1-1	.	CASSQEGGGNTEAFF	TGCGCCAGCAGCCAAGAGGGAGGGGGTAACACTGAAGCTTTCTTT
TRBV7-2	.	TRBJ2-3	.	CASSLARRTDTQYF	TGTGCCAGCAGCTTAGCTCGGCGCACAGATACGCAGTATTTT
TRBV7-9	.	TRBJ2-1	few	CASSLGRGRNNEQFF	TGTGCCAGCAGCTTGGGGCGGGGTAGGAACAATGAGCAGTTCTTC
TRBV20-1	TRBD1	TRBJ2-5	.	CSAWGQQETQYF	TGCAGTGCTTGGGGACAGCAAGAGACCCAGTACTTC
TRBV11-2	TRBD1	TRBJ2-1	few	CASSQGRTGRINNEQFF	TGTGCCAGCAGCCAGGGCCGGACAGGGCGCATAAACAATGAGCAGTTCTTC
TRBV7-2	TRBD2	TRBJ2-1	.	CASSLRGTSGGVPQFF	TGTGCCAGCAGCTTACGAGGGACTAGCGGGGGGGTACCCCAGTTCTTC
TRBV12-3/TRBV12-4	TRBD1	TRBJ2-1	many	CASSPRSGTGYEQFF	TGTGCCAGCAGTCCCCGGAGCGGGACAGGGTATGAGCAGTTCTTC
TRBV15	TRBD1	TRBJ1-5	.	CATSREQGSNQPQHF	TGTGCCACCAGCAGAGAACAGGGGAGCAATCAGCCCCAGCATTTT
TRBV7-2	TRBD2	TRBJ2-5	few	CASSRAIDSGGAETQYF	TGTGCCAGCAGCCGCGCCATTGATAGCGGGGGTGCTGAGACCCAGTACTTC
TRBV7-2	.	TRBJ1-4	.	CASSLDGGNEKLFF	TGTGCCAGCAGCTTAGACGGGGGTAATGAAAAACTGTTTTTT
TRBV7-9	.	TRBJ1-1	few	CASSPRERTEAFF	TGTGCCAGCAGCCCGAGGGAGAGAACTGAAGCTTTCTTT
TRBV2	TRBD1	TRBJ2-4	.	CASSEQGAAKNIQYF	TGTGCCAGCAGTGAACAGGGGGCAGCCAAAAACATTCAGTACTTC
TRBV14	.	TRBJ2-3	once	CASSQELGLAPDTQYF	TGTGCCAGCAGCCAAGAATTAGGGCTAGCCCCAGATACGCAGTATTTT
TRBV19	TRBD1	TRBJ1-6	few	CASSSTGVISPLHF	TGTGCCAGTAGTTCGACAGGGGTCATTTCACCCCTCCACTTT
TRBV18	.	TRBJ1-1	few	CASSPTGKTDGWGTEAFF	TGTGCCAGCTCACCGACGGGTAAAACGGACGGTTGGGGCACTGAAGCTTTCTTT
TRBV30	.	TRBJ1-1	.	CAWSATWSGAEAFF	TGTGCCTGGAGTGCTACATGGAGCGGCGCTGAAGCTTTCTTT
TRBV4-1	.	TRBJ1-2	.	CASSQLSEAYGYTF	TGCGCCAGCAGCCAATTATCCGAAGCCTATGGCTACACCTTC
TRBV25-1	TRBD1	TRBJ2-1	few	CASIPGQGTNEQFF	TGTGCCAGCATCCCGGGACAGGGTACCAATGAGCAGTTCTTC
TRBV5-1	.	TRBJ2-1	few	CASSLAAIDEQFF	TGCGCCAGCAGCTTGGCGGCAATCGATGAGCAGTTCTTC
TRBV6-2/TRBV6-3	TRBD2	TRBJ2-5	few	CASSSTSGGAKTQYF	TGTGCCAGCAGTTCGACTAGCGGGGGGGCGAAGACCCAGTACTTC
TRBV6-2/TRBV6-3	.	TRBJ2-3	.	CASSYSPPVTQYF	TGTGCCAGCAGTTACTCACCACCTGTTACGCAGTATTTT
TRBV5-8	TRBD1	TRBJ2-1	.	CASSFFEGQVYNEQFF	TGTGCCAGCAGCTTCTTCGAGGGACAGGTTTACAATGAGCAGTTCTTC
TRBV4-1	.	TRBJ2-3	few	CASSQEVSGPNADTQYF	TGCGCCAGCAGCCAAGAGGTCTCGGGGCCTAACGCAGATACGCAGTATTTT